Only a few counts were recorded for the clone carrying this TCR beta chain. Antigen: not known. Germline CDR1 and CDR2: ENHRY and SYGVKD. Trimming shortened V by 10 bases and J by 4 bases, and 13 bases separated the two germline ends. This CDR3 contains 12 residues. These data are taken from a study of T cells after yellow fever vaccination. Study context: Any fraction with a low cell number was prepared using SMART-Seq v4 Ultra Low Input. Overall study results and limits: FACS-sorted repertoires might harbor abundant contaminating clonotypes from the bulk population.

TCRdb passed the 5' RACE reads through MiXCR, listing each CDR3 protein once. Of approximately 90,000 distinct CDR3 sequences in the sample, less than 6% were seen once. The material sequenced was CD8+ T cells sorted from PBMCs, taken 10 days after the yellow fever booster vaccination. This chain uses TRBV10-3 with TRBJ1-1; possibly TRBD1 for D (6 bases). This clonotype originated in a young man who received the YFV17D yellow fever vaccine. The CDR3 spells CATLGASTEAFF. The CDR3 DNA reads TGTGCCACTTTGGGGGCGAGCACTGAAGCTTTCTTT.